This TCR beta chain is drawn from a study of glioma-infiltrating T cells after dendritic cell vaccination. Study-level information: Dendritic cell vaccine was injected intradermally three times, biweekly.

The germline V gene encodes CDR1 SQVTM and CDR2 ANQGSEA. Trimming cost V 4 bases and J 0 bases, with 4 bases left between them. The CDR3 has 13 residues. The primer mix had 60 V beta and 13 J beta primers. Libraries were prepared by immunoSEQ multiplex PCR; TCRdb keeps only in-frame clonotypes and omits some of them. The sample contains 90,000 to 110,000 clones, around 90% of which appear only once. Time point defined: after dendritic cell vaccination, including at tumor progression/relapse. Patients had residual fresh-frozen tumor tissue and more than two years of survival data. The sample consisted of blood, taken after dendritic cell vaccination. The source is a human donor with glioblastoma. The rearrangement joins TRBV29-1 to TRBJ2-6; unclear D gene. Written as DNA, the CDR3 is TGCAGCGTTGCAGTCTCTGGGGCCAACGTCCTGACTTTC. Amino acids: CSVAVSGANVLTF.